This entry lists 26 T cell receptor beta chains sequenced from one sample in a study of graft-versus-host responses after intestinal transplantation. Libraries were prepared by immunoSEQ multiplex PCR; TCRdb keeps only in-frame clonotypes and omits some of them. Altogether just over 85,000 clones are present, about 90% being singletons, with the ten largest covering roughly 0.4%. No antigens are known for them. Sequenced material: unstimulated CD8+ T cells sorted from spleen or lymph node cells, taken before transplant. All receptors derive from a human donor who was the organ donor for an intestinal transplant.

The chain is built from TRBV18 and TRBJ2-5, with a possible D match to TRBD2 (7 bases). The J call is doubtful: the DNA matches TRBJ2-7 better. The CDR3 consists of 14 residues. CDR1 KGHSH and CDR2 LQKENI come from the germline V gene. In DNA, the CDR3 is TGTGCCAGCTCACCGGGGGGGCATTACTACGAGCAGTACTTC. As protein: CASSPGGHYYEQYF.

V gene TRBV14 combines with J gene TRBJ2-7, with 7 bases that match TRBD1. Trimming cost V 0 bases and J 7 bases; bases outside gene matches: 12. The germline V gene encodes CDR1 SGHDN and CDR2 FVKESK. This CDR3 is built from 16 residues. The CDR3 region is CASSQDFWDREREQYF. The CDR3 region has the DNA TGTGCCAGCAGCCAAGATTTCTGGGACAGAGAGCGGGAGCAGTACTTC.

This clone was picked up one time. This rearrangement joins TRBV11-3 to TRBJ1-2; maybe TRBD1 (5 bases). V was shortened by 3 bases and J by 7 bases, with 12 bases between the two germline ends. CDR3 length: 13 residues. Germline assignment: CDR1 SGHNT and CDR2 YENEEA. The CDR3 spells CASSLGQGGGYTF. CDR3 coding DNA: TGTGCCAGCAGCTTGGGGCAGGGTGGTGGCTACACCTTC.

The chain carries TRBV1 and TRBJ2-3; the table's D call, TRBD2, was not checked against the DNA. TRBV1 is given as a pseudogene. The CDR3 runs 15 residues. This CDR3 is CTSRPRGLSTDTQYF. The CDR3, as DNA: TGCACCAGCAGACCCCGAGGACTGAGCACAGATACGCAGTATTTT.

The chain links TRBV4-3 to TRBJ2-2; tentatively, D is TRBD1 (5 bases). The germline V and J ends were trimmed by 6 bases and 1 base, with 9 bases remaining between them. CDR3 length: 14 residues. Germline CDR1 reads LGHNA; CDR2 reads YSLEER. Here the CDR3 DNA reads TGCGCCAGCAGTCTCGACAGGAACACCGGGGAGCTGTTTTTT. It encodes CASSLDRNTGELFF.

The chain recombines TRBV29-1 with TRBJ2-3, with D unclear. The CDR3 is 13 residues long. CDR1 is SQVTM and CDR2 is ANQGSEA in the germline V gene. Trimming took 4 bases from V and 0 from J, leaving 8 bases between them. CDR3: CSVGVSSTDTQYF. DNA for the CDR3: TGCAGCGTTGGCGTTTCTAGCACAGATACGCAGTATTTT.

The CDR3 is CASSFSDRAGYTF. The CDR3 DNA follows: TGTGCCAGCAGCTTCTCGGACAGGGCCGGCTACACCTTC. The chain links TRBV11-2 to TRBJ1-2; 8 bases align to TRBD1. The CDR3 loop spans 13 amino acids. The germline gives CDR1 SGHAT, CDR2 FQNNGV. V was clipped by 3 bases and J by 8 bases; unmatched bases: 5.

Only a few counts were recorded for this clone. The chain joins TRBV19 to TRBJ2-7, with 7 nucleotides matching TRBD1. CDR3 length: 14 residues. Germline V gene lookup returns CDR1 LNHDA and CDR2 SQIVND (reference sequence). V dropped 6 bases and J dropped 0; count of bases not matched to a gene: 5. CDR3: CASSLTGSSYEQYF. The CDR3 bases are TGTGCCAGTAGCCTGACAGGGAGCTCCTACGAGCAGTACTTC.

J is TRBJ2-1 and V is TRBV7-9, with 10 bases lining up with TRBD2. This CDR3 spans 16 amino acids. V lost 2 bases to trimming and J lost 2 bases; unmatched junction nucleotides: 3. From germline, CDR1 is SEHNR and CDR2 FQNEAQ (reference sequence). The CDR3 nucleotides are TGTGCCAGCAGCTTAATAGCGGGGGGCGCCTACAATGAGCAGTTCTTC. This codes for CASSLIAGGAYNEQFF.

The chain has TRBV27 and TRBJ2-3; TRBD2 aligns across 10 bases. The CDR3 loop spans 16 amino acids. From germline, CDR1 is MNHEY and CDR2 SMNVEV (reference sequence). Losses at the gene ends were 6 bases for V and 2 bases for J; bases not matched to a gene: 8. CDR3 in DNA: TGTGCCAGCAGGGCCACCCTAGCGGGAGTCACAGATACGCAGTATTTT. Its translation: CASRATLAGVTDTQYF.

This sequence joins TRBV9 and TRBJ2-7; 8 nucleotides agree with TRBD1. The CDR3 runs to 18 residues. Germline V CDR1 and CDR2: SGDLS, YYNGEE. Trimming cost V 0 bases and J 4 bases; bases outside gene matches: 15. CDR3 region: CASSVGEGQATWPYEQYF. DNA for the CDR3: TGTGCCAGCAGCGTAGGTGAGGGACAGGCGACTTGGCCTTACGAGCAGTACTTC.

The rearrangement links TRBV7-2 to TRBJ2-5; 8 bases align to TRBD2. With the DNA end fitting TRBJ2-7 better, the J assignment may be wrong. Germline V gives CDR1 SGHTA, CDR2 FQGNSA. The CDR3 length is 12 residues. This chain's CDR3 is CASTDSGDEQYF. The CDR3 coding sequence is TGTGCCAGCACGGATAGCGGGGACGAGCAGTACTTC.

The chain recombines TRBV11-1 with TRBJ1-1; D gene ambiguous. CDR3 length: 13 amino acids. The germline V and J ends were trimmed by 5 bases and 7 bases, with 14 bases remaining between them. Per germline, CDR1 SGHAT and CDR2 FQDESV (reference sequence). The CDR3 is CASSRYAVDEAFF. The DNA for the CDR3 is TGTGCCAGCAGCCGCTACGCGGTTGATGAAGCTTTCTTT.

This chain connects TRBV7-9 to TRBJ1-1; weak D call: TRBD1 (6 bases). Germline V gene sequence: CDR1 SEHNR, CDR2 FQNEAQ (reference sequence). The CDR3 runs 18 residues. The V gene lost 2 bases and the J gene lost 1 base, with 20 bases spanning the gap. For the CDR3, the DNA is TGTGCCAGCAGCTTATGGTCTTTACAGGGTAGGGAGAACACTGAAGCTTTCTTT. Protein: CASSLWSLQGRENTEAFF.

The chain recombines TRBV4-3 with TRBJ2-3; 8 bases align to TRBD2. CDR1 and CDR2 from the germline V gene are LGHNA and YSLEER. Trimming at V came to 0 bases and at J to 0 bases, leaving 5 bases not matched to a gene. The CDR3 loop spans 17 amino acids. CDR3 nucleotide sequence: TGCGCCAGCAGCCAAGAGCTAGCGGGCCTTAGCACAGATACGCAGTATTTT. Protein sequence: CASSQELAGLSTDTQYF.

The chain uses TRBV7-9 and TRBJ1-1; D gene uncertain. CDR1 and CDR2 (germline): SEHNR, FQNEAQ (reference sequence). Trimming shortened V by 6 bases and J by 5 bases, and 10 bases separated the two germline ends. The length of the CDR3 is 12 residues. Written as DNA, the CDR3 is TGTGCCAGCAGTCCTACCGGGACTGAAGCTTTCTTT. This gives the protein CASSPTGTEAFF. Full variable domain (missing parts from reference TRBV7-9 and TRBJ1-1): DTGVSQNPRHKITKRGQNVTFRCDPISEHNRLYWYRQTLGQGPEFLTYFQNEAQLEKSRLLSDRFSAERPKGSFSTLEIQRTEQGDSAMYLCASSPTGTEAFFGQGTRLTVV.

The chain uses TRBV7-3 and TRBJ2-1; D is uncertain. The CDR3 is made up of 15 amino acids. The germline V gene has CDR1 SGHTA and CDR2 FQGTGA. Trimming shortened V by 3 bases and J by 3 bases, and 12 bases separated the two germline ends. The CDR3 nucleotides read TGTGCCAGCAGCTTGATGGCGGCACTCTACAATGAGCAGTTCTTC. This encodes CASSLMAALYNEQFF.

The rearrangement joins TRBV4-1 to TRBJ1-5; a weak D match, TRBD1 (6 bases). The V and J ends lost 0 bases and 5 bases respectively, with 14 bases between them. CDR3 length: 16 amino acids. Germline CDR1 and CDR2: MGHRA and YSYEKL. The CDR3 sequence: CASSQEQGFTDQPQHF. Written as DNA, the CDR3 is TGCGCCAGCAGCCAAGAACAGGGTTTTACTGATCAGCCCCAGCATTTT.

For this clone: A read error may account for a junction end that differs from germline. The chain links TRBV4-1 to TRBJ2-7; 9 nucleotides match TRBD1. Germline assignment: CDR1 MGHRA and CDR2 YSYEKL. The CDR3 spans 16 residues. CDR3 in DNA: TGTGCCAGCAGCCAAGATCCGGGACAGGGATCCTACGAGCAGTACTTC. Translating gives CASSQDPGQGSYEQYF.

This clone was picked up one time. The rearrangement uses TRBV9 and TRBJ2-3; 13 nucleotides line up with TRBD2. V lost 4 bases, J lost 2 bases, and 4 bases stayed unmatched. The CDR3 loop spans 16 amino acids. From germline, CDR1 is SGDLS and CDR2 YYNGEE. CDR3 bases: TGTGCCAGCAGCCGGACTAGCGGGGGCCCCACAGATACGCAGTATTTT. As protein: CASSRTSGGPTDTQYF.

This chain connects TRBV23-1 to TRBJ2-7, with no clear D. Being an ORF, TRBV23-1 has a function that is uncertain. This CDR3 is 13 amino acids long. The V end was cut by 1 base, the J end by 3 bases, with 7 bases between. This CDR3 reads CASSQFNLYEQYF. The CDR3 DNA follows: TGCGCCAGCAGTCAATTTAATCTCTACGAGCAGTACTTC.

The chain recombines TRBV7-3 with TRBJ2-3; tentatively, D is TRBD2 (7 bases). There are 15 residues in the CDR3. The germline CDR1 and CDR2 sequences are SGHTA and FQGTGA. V dropped 1 base and J dropped 3 bases, with 11 bases sitting between them. CDR3 residues: CASSLRGGGTDTQYF. As DNA, the CDR3 is TGTGCCAGCAGCTTAAGAGGGGGGGGGACAGATACGCAGTATTTT.

CDR3 bases: TGTGCCAGCAGCTTGGGAGTTGCAGGCACCTATGGCTACACCTTC. Protein product: CASSLGVAGTYGYTF. This chain joins TRBV5-6 and TRBJ1-2; D not resolved. Deletions cut 0 bases from V and 4 bases from J, with 13 bases between. Germline V gene lookup returns CDR1 SGHDT and CDR2 YYEEEE. There are 15 residues in the CDR3.

The chain employs TRBV19 and TRBJ1-2, with D perhaps TRBD1 (6 bases). This CDR3 contains 15 residues. Germline values: CDR1 LNHDA, CDR2 SQIVND (reference sequence). Trimming took 4 bases from V and 7 from J, leaving 19 bases between them. The CDR3 is CASSTAGQLLIGYTF. In nucleotides, the CDR3 is TGTGCCAGTAGTACGGCTGGACAGCTCTTGATTGGCTACACCTTC.

The CDR3 nucleotides are TGTGCCAGCAGTGCTTTTCCGGACAGGGTATTCGCTGAAGCTTTCTTT. It yields the protein CASSAFPDRVFAEAFF. The V gene is TRBV2, the J gene TRBJ1-1; TRBD1 matches 8 bases. CDR1 is SNHLY, CDR2 FYNNEI, per germline. With V trimmed by 4 bases and J by 6 bases, 13 bases remained unmatched. The CDR3 totals 16 residues.

This clone was detected a few times. This rearrangement joins TRBV6-5 to TRBJ1-1, with a possible D match to TRBD1 (5 bases). V lost 0 bases, J lost 1 base, and 9 bases lay in between. The CDR3 covers 15 residues. Germline V gene lookup returns CDR1 MNHEY and CDR2 SVGAGI. Written as DNA, the CDR3 is TGTGCCAGCAGTTACTCGAGGAGGGGGAACACTGAAGCTTTCTTT. It encodes CASSYSRRGNTEAFF.